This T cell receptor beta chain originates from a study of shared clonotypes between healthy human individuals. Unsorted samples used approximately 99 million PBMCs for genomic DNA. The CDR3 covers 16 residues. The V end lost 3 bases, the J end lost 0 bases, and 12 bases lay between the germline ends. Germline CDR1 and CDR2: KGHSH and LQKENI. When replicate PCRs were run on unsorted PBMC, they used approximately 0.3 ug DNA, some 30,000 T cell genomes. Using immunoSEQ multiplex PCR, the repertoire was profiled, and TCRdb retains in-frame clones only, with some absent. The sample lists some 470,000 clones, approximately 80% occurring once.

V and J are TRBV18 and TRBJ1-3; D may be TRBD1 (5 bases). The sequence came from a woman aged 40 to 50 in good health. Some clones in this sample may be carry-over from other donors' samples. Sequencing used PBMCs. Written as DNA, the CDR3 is TGTGCCAGCTCACCCACAGCCCAGGGCTCTGGAAACACCATATATTTT. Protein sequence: CASSPTAQGSGNTIYF.